Each of the 31 T cell receptor beta chains below was sequenced from the same sample in a study of shared clonotypes between healthy human individuals. The repertoire was sequenced with immunoSEQ multiplex PCR; TCRdb's copy has only in-frame clones and lacks some. Among 2 million to 2.5 million clones listed, roughly 93% were seen once. Sequenced sample: naive CD4+ T cells from PBMCs. This sample's subset: CD45RA+ positively selected. These TCRs come from a man younger than 35 in good health. Some clones in this sample may be carry-over from other donors' samples.

This clone was found once. V gene TRBV6-1 combines with J gene TRBJ2-5, with a weak D call TRBD2 (5 bases). This CDR3 contains 14 residues. Deletions cut 2 bases from V and 7 bases from J, with 14 bases between. CDR1 is MNHNS and CDR2 is SASEGT in the germline V gene. The CDR3 bases are TGTGCCAGCAGTGAATTCACCGCCGCGGGGACCCAGTACTTC. Translating it yields CASSEFTAAGTQYF.

The chain combines TRBV27 with TRBJ1-5; 8 positions match TRBD1. The V and J ends lost 5 bases and 1 base, in that order; junction bases with no gene match: 7. The germline V gene has CDR1 MNHEY and CDR2 SMNVEV (reference sequence). The CDR3 length is 16 residues. CDR3 in amino acids: CASSPRQGWSNQPQHF. CDR3 sequence (DNA): TGTGCCAGCAGTCCTAGACAGGGGTGGAGCAATCAGCCCCAGCATTTT.

The chain recombines TRBV5-8 with TRBJ1-5; no reliable D call. V lost 2 bases and J lost 2, with 8 bases in between. Germline V gene data show CDR1 as SGHTS and CDR2 as YDEGEE. This CDR3 is 14 amino acids long. This chain's CDR3 is CASSFRSGNQPQHF. The CDR3 coding sequence is TGTGCCAGCAGCTTTAGGTCGGGCAATCAGCCCCAGCATTTT.

To note about this clone: In the same sample, other DNA sequences code for this CDR3. The gene calls are TRBV5-1 and TRBJ1-3; D is uncertain. The V end was cut by 0 bases, the J end by 2 bases, with 6 bases between. The germline V gene has CDR1 SGHRS and CDR2 YFSETQ. The CDR3 extends over 14 amino acids. The CDR3 nucleotides read TGCGCCAGCAGCTTGGGAGGAACTGGAAACACCATATATTTT. Translated: CASSLGGTGNTIYF.

J is TRBJ2-3 and V is TRBV11-2; TRBD2 matches at 9 bases. V gave up 4 bases and J gave up 9 bases; unmatched junction bases: 11. The length of the CDR3 is 15 residues. The germline CDR1 and CDR2 sequences are SGHAT and FQNNGV. The CDR3 sequence: CASSSSTAGGGTQYF. In nucleotides, the CDR3 is TGTGCCAGCAGCTCCAGTACAGCGGGAGGAGGGACGCAGTATTTT.

The chain carries TRBV6-5 and TRBJ2-2; D might be TRBD2 (6 bases). This CDR3 contains 13 residues. Per the germline V gene, CDR1 is MNHEY and CDR2 is SVGAGI. Deletions cut 6 bases from V and 7 bases from J, with 12 bases between. The CDR3 sequence: CASSPGGIGELFF. CDR3 nucleotides: TGTGCCAGCAGCCCCGGGGGAATCGGGGAGCTGTTTTTT.

The chain uses TRBV6-1 and TRBJ1-5; maybe TRBD1 (5 bases). Trimming pared 2 bases from V and 3 bases from J, leaving 11 bases between. The CDR3 extends over 15 amino acids. The germline V gene encodes CDR1 MNHNS and CDR2 SASEGT. This CDR3 is CASSEPNRYNQPQHF. The CDR3 DNA sequence: TGTGCCAGCAGTGAACCCAACAGGTACAATCAGCCCCAGCATTTT.

The rearrangement uses TRBV28 and TRBJ2-3, with no clear D. Germline CDR1 and CDR2: MDHEN and SYDVKM. The CDR3 runs to 17 residues. V was cut by 5 bases and J by 2 bases, with 20 bases left in between. CDR3 amino acids: CASSAPPVRPPTDTQYF. DNA for the CDR3: TGTGCCAGCAGTGCCCCTCCCGTGAGGCCCCCCACAGATACGCAGTATTTT.

V and J are TRBV9 and TRBJ2-5; D gene uncertain. The germline gives CDR1 SGDLS, CDR2 YYNGEE. V lost 0 bases, J lost 5 bases, and 17 bases lay in between. This CDR3 is built from 16 residues. The CDR3: CASSVGIGPMRETQYF. Here the CDR3 DNA reads TGTGCCAGCAGCGTAGGTATCGGCCCCATGAGGGAGACCCAGTACTTC.

The CDR3 DNA reads as TGTGCCAGCAGCTTAGGGTTAGCGGGATTCACCGGGGAGCTGTTTTTT. It translates to CASSLGLAGFTGELFF. The chain couples TRBV11-2 to TRBJ2-2, with 8 nucleotides matching TRBD2. V lost 1 base to trimming and J lost 4 bases; unmatched junction nucleotides: 5. Germline V gene lookup returns CDR1 SGHAT and CDR2 FQNNGV. The CDR3 has 16 residues. The full variable domain, its missing parts supplied by reference TRBV11-2 and TRBJ2-2, is EAGVAQSPRYKIIEKRQSVAFWCNPISGHATLYWYQQILGQGPKLLIQFQNNGVVDDSQLPKDRFSAERLKGVDSTLKIQPAKLEDSAVYLCASSLGLAGFTGELFFGEGSRLTVL.

This chain uses TRBV5-8 with TRBJ1-1; D might be TRBD1 (5 bases). Per the germline V gene, CDR1 is SGHTS and CDR2 is YDEGEE. This CDR3 region has 13 residues. Deletions cut 0 bases from V and 4 bases from J, with 7 bases between. The DNA for the CDR3 is TGTGCCAGCAGCTTGGGACAGATCACTGAAGCTTTCTTT. Translated: CASSLGQITEAFF.

The V call is TRBV30, the J call TRBJ2-7; D is possibly TRBD2 (6 bases). CDR1 is GTSNPN and CDR2 is SVGIG in the germline V gene (reference sequence). This CDR3 is built from 13 residues. Trimming cost V 4 bases and J 2 bases, with 12 bases left between them. CDR3 coding DNA: TGTGCCTGGACCCGGGACTTTCCCTACGAGCAGTACTTC. It specifies CAWTRDFPYEQYF.

The chain has TRBV7-8 and TRBJ2-5, with D possibly matching TRBD1 (5 bases). V was clipped by 1 base and J by 5 bases, with 14 bases between them. The CDR3 spans 15 residues. Looked up from germline, CDR1 is SGHVS and CDR2 is FQNEAQ. CDR3: CASSLVGRTKETQYF. CDR3 sequence (DNA): TGTGCCAGCAGCTTAGTGGGCAGGACAAAGGAGACCCAGTACTTC.

The chain employs TRBV14 and TRBJ2-5; D is uncertain. Trimming stripped 10 bases from V and 5 bases from J, with 20 bases between. From germline, CDR1 is SGHDN and CDR2 FVKESK. The CDR3 extends over 14 amino acids. CDR3: CATSMSPVRETQYF. The CDR3 DNA sequence: TGTGCCACCTCCATGTCCCCCGTGAGGGAGACCCAGTACTTC.

This sequence joins TRBV2 and TRBJ2-4, with TRBD2 as a possible D gene (5 bases). Germline assignment: CDR1 SNHLY and CDR2 FYNNEI. This CDR3 has 14 residues. Trimming removed 1 base at V and 2 bases at J, with 6 bases between. The CDR3 spells CASSEGGTKNIQYF. The CDR3 DNA reads TGTGCCAGCAGTGAAGGAGGGACCAAAAACATTCAGTACTTC.

The V call is TRBV20-1, the J call TRBJ2-7; possibly TRBD1 or TRBD2 for D (6 bases each). The CDR3 loop spans 11 amino acids. The V gene's germline CDR1 is DFQATT and CDR2 SNEGSKA (reference sequence). V was trimmed by 6 bases and J by 9 bases, leaving 15 bases between them. The CDR3 nucleotides read TGCAGTGCACGGGGGCCCCCCCTGCAGTACTTC. Its translation: CSARGPPLQYF.

The chain employs TRBV15 and TRBJ2-2; the match to TRBD2 covers 14 bases. In germline, CDR1 is LNHNV, CDR2 YYDKDF (reference sequence). The CDR3 runs 19 residues. V was clipped by 5 bases and J by 4 bases; unmatched bases: 12. In DNA form, the CDR3 reads TGTGCCACCAGCCCCCGGACTAGCGGGAGGTTTCCGGGCACCGGGGAGCTGTTTTTT. Translating gives CATSPRTSGRFPGTGELFF.

The genes are TRBV21-1 and TRBJ2-7; whether TRBD2, the table's D call, matches the DNA was not checked. TRBV21-1 counts as a pseudogene. The CDR3 runs 14 residues. The DNA for the CDR3 is TGTGCCAGCAAAGGGAGGGGACCCCATTACGAGCAGTACTTC. Translation: CASKGRGPHYEQYF.

The rearrangement uses TRBV5-4 and TRBJ2-7, with 13 nucleotides matching TRBD2. Germline assignment: CDR1 SGHNT and CDR2 YYREEE (reference sequence). The CDR3 covers 15 residues. V trimming: 2 bases; J trimming: 7 bases; junction bases outside the gene matches: 6. The CDR3 coding sequence is TGTGCCAGCAGCTTTCGACTAGCGGGAGGAGAGGAGCAGTACTTC. As protein: CASSFRLAGGEEQYF.

This sequence joins TRBV2 and TRBJ2-1, with D possibly matching TRBD2 (6 bases). The V end was cut by 1 base, the J end by 2 bases, with 9 bases between. There are 15 residues in the CDR3. CDR1 and CDR2 from the germline V gene are SNHLY and FYNNEI. CDR3 coding DNA: TGTGCCAGCAGTGAAGAGTCTAGCGCCTACAATGAGCAGTTCTTC. Amino acids: CASSEESSAYNEQFF.

The V and J genes are TRBV5-1 and TRBJ1-1; D not resolved. This CDR3 is built from 14 residues. Trimming left V 2 bases short and J 5 bases short, with 13 bases between. The germline CDR1 and CDR2 sequences are SGHRS and YFSETQ. The DNA of the CDR3 is TGCGCCAGCAGCTTCCGTAGGGATGGGACTGAAGCTTTCTTT. This translates into CASSFRRDGTEAFF.

This clone was seen once. The chain has TRBV2 and TRBJ1-1; possible D gene TRBD1, 5 bases. Germline assignment: CDR1 SNHLY and CDR2 FYNNEI. There are 14 residues in the CDR3. Trimming pared 8 bases from V and 3 bases from J, leaving 16 bases between. CDR3 nucleotide sequence: TGTGCCAGCTCAAGAGGGATGGGGGACACTGAAGCTTTCTTT. It is translated as CASSRGMGDTEAFF.

The V call is TRBV30, the J call TRBJ1-4; TRBD1 is a possible D gene (6 bases). Germline V gives CDR1 GTSNPN, CDR2 SVGIG (reference sequence). V was trimmed by 3 bases and J by 5 bases, leaving 16 bases between them. The CDR3 contains 15 residues. CDR3: CAWSDFGGGNEKLFF. The DNA of the CDR3 is TGTGCCTGGAGCGACTTCGGAGGGGGAAATGAAAAACTGTTTTTT. The variable domain in full, completed from reference TRBV30 and TRBJ1-4, reads SQTIHQWPATLVQPVGSPLSLECTVEGTSNPNLYWYRQAAGRGLQLLFYSVGIGQISSEVPQNLSASRPQDRQFILSSKKLLLSDSGFYLCAWSDFGGGNEKLFFGSGTQLSVL.

The rearrangement uses TRBV6-5 and TRBJ2-1; 8 nucleotides line up with TRBD1. In germline, CDR1 is MNHEY, CDR2 SVGAGI. The CDR3 sequence is 12 residues long. V lost 2 bases and J lost 11; bases outside the gene matches: 2. CDR3 residues: CASSYDRGKQFF. As DNA, the CDR3 is TGTGCCAGCAGTTACGACAGGGGAAAGCAGTTCTTC.

The chain carries TRBV28 and TRBJ2-5; 13 bases line up with TRBD2. CDR1 and CDR2 (germline): MDHEN, SYDVKM. The CDR3 has 20 amino acids. V lost 3 bases, J lost 2 bases, and 15 bases stayed unmatched. The DNA of the CDR3 is TGTGCCAGCAGTTTGCCACTTGGACTAGCGGGAGAAGGAGTACAAGAGACCCAGTACTTC. Translation gives CASSLPLGLAGEGVQETQYF.

A few counts support this clone. V and J are TRBV19 and TRBJ2-1; D unclear. Trimming removed 6 bases from V and 6 bases from J, with 15 bases in between. The CDR3 is made up of 14 amino acids. CDR1 LNHDA and CDR2 SQIVND come from the germline V gene (reference sequence). The CDR3 DNA sequence: TGTGCCAGTAGCCTAGAGGTTGGGTTCAATGAGCAGTTCTTC. This encodes CASSLEVGFNEQFF.

The CDR3 bases are TGCGCCAGCTCGGACAGGGGATATGGCTACACCTTC. Its protein product is CASSDRGYGYTF. This chain connects TRBV10-2 to TRBJ1-2; 9 bases line up with TRBD1. The CDR3 has 12 residues. From germline, CDR1 is WSHSY and CDR2 SAAADI. Trimming at V came to 8 bases and at J to 5 bases, leaving 3 bases not matched to a gene.

The genes are TRBV18 and TRBJ2-7; 7 positions agree with TRBD1. V lost 3 bases and J lost 1; bases outside the gene matches: 3. The CDR3 is 14 residues long. Germline V CDR1 and CDR2: KGHSH, LQKENI. The CDR3 protein is CASSPGQTSYEQYF. The DNA for the CDR3 is TGTGCCAGCTCACCGGGACAGACTTCCTACGAGCAGTACTTC. Using reference TRBV18 and TRBJ2-7 for the parts outside the CDR3, the full variable domain is NAGVMQNPRHLVRRRGQEARLRCSPMKGHSHVYWYRQLPEEGLKFMVYLQKENIIDESGMPKERFSAEFPKEGPSILRIQQVVRGDSAAYFCASSPGQTSYEQYFGPGTRLTVT.

This chain connects TRBV4-1 to TRBJ2-3; D possibly matches TRBD1 or TRBD2 (7 bases each). Looked up from germline, CDR1 is MGHRA and CDR2 is YSYEKL. This CDR3 has 19 residues. With 0 bases removed from V and 2 bases from J, the gap between germline ends came to 21 bases. CDR3 coding DNA: TGCGCCAGCAGCCAAGAAAGGTCGGGACAGCGGGGCTTCACAGATACGCAGTATTTT. It translates to CASSQERSGQRGFTDTQYF.

This clone was counted once. V gene TRBV10-1 combines with J gene TRBJ2-2; D not certain. The CDR3 has 15 amino acids. Trimming stripped 5 bases from V and 5 bases from J, with 15 bases between. Germline V gene sequence: CDR1 WNHNN, CDR2 SYGVQD (reference sequence). The CDR3 region has the DNA TGCGCCAGCAGTAAAACACCTATCCTAACCGGGGAGCTGTTTTTT. Its protein product is CASSKTPILTGELFF.

The chain joins TRBV28 to TRBJ1-5, with D possibly TRBD1 on 5 matching bases. Germline assignment: CDR1 MDHEN and CDR2 SYDVKM. The CDR3 totals 16 residues. V was cut by 7 bases and J by 0 bases, with 16 bases left in between. Here the CDR3 reads CASIEGGVVSNQPQHF. The CDR3 DNA sequence: TGTGCCAGCATCGAGGGAGGGGTCGTTAGCAATCAGCCCCAGCATTTT.